One and the same sample provided the 32 T cell receptor beta chains below, sequenced in a study of OX40 agonist ivuxolimab in advanced cancers. Method: immunoSEQ multiplex PCR; TCRdb's copy keeps in-frame clones and lacks some. The sample shows under 95,000 clones, less than 95% of them seen only once. The material sequenced was CD4+ or CD8+ T cells sorted from blood, taken in a trial of the OX40 agonist ivuxolimab. Source of these receptors: an adult with an advanced solid tumor such as melanoma, head and neck, liver or kidney cancer.

The chain employs TRBV27 and TRBJ2-7; unclear D gene. Trimming removed 3 bases at V and 2 bases at J, with 17 bases between. Germline values: CDR1 MNHEY, CDR2 SMNVEV (reference sequence). CDR3 length equals 16 residues. The CDR3 coding sequence is TGTGCCAGCAGTTTCGATTGGGCCCAGGCTCCCTACGAGCAGTACTTC. Protein: CASSFDWAQAPYEQYF.

This chain joins TRBV5-4 and TRBJ2-7; 12 positions match TRBD2. Germline lookup yields CDR1 SGHNT and CDR2 YYREEE (reference sequence). CDR3 size: 15 residues. The J segment lost 4 bases and the V segment lost 4 bases, leaving 6 bases of the junction unmatched. The CDR3 DNA is TGTGCCAGCAGCCTGACTAGCGGGAGTATGTACGAGCAGTACTTC. Translating it yields CASSLTSGSMYEQYF.

This chain links TRBV6-5 with TRBJ1-5; no clear D. V lost 0 bases, J lost 3 bases, and 9 bases lay in between. Germline lookup yields CDR1 MNHEY and CDR2 SVGAGI. CDR3 size: 15 residues. CDR3 in amino acids: CASSYSGGSNQPQHF. CDR3 nucleotides: TGTGCCAGCAGTTACTCCGGCGGGTCCAATCAGCCCCAGCATTTT.

The V and J genes are TRBV6-6 and TRBJ2-7; no definite D call. The CDR3 extends over 13 amino acids. The V end was cut by 1 base, the J end by 6 bases, with 10 bases between. CDR1 is MNHNY, CDR2 SVGAGI, per germline (reference sequence). DNA of the CDR3: TGTGCCAGCAGTTACTATGTCGCCGGCGAGCAGTACTTC. It yields the protein CASSYYVAGEQYF.

V usage is TRBV10-3 and J usage is TRBJ2-7; 13 bases are shared with TRBD2. Per the germline V gene, CDR1 is ENHRY and CDR2 is SYGVKD. V lost 5 bases, J lost 5 bases, and 6 bases stayed unmatched. The CDR3 runs 15 residues. The CDR3 sequence is CAISREGTSGNEQYF. CDR3 DNA sequence: TGTGCCATCAGTCGAGAGGGGACTAGCGGGAACGAGCAGTACTTC.

The gene calls are TRBV28 and TRBJ1-5; D perhaps matches TRBD1 (5 bases). V gave up 2 bases and J gave up 1 base, with 15 bases separating them. The CDR3 runs to 17 residues. Looked up from germline, CDR1 is MDHEN and CDR2 is SYDVKM. CDR3 in amino acids: CASSLISGIESNQPQHF. The DNA of the CDR3 is TGTGCCAGCAGTTTAATTTCAGGGATTGAAAGCAATCAGCCCCAGCATTTT.

A few counts support this clone. The rearrangement links TRBV12-5 to TRBJ1-1; 10 bases map to TRBD1. Germline CDR1 LGHNT, CDR2 FRNRAP. Trimming cost V 5 bases and J 7 bases; bases outside gene matches: 4. CDR3 length equals 13 residues. DNA for the CDR3: TGTGCTAGTGGTAGCGGACAGGGGGGTGAAGCTTTCTTT. Translated, it gives CASGSGQGGEAFF.

The chain links TRBV10-3 to TRBJ2-1; D may be TRBD1 (6 bases). CDR1 is ENHRY, CDR2 SYGVKD, per germline. The V gene lost 3 bases and the J gene lost 1 base, with 10 bases spanning the gap. The CDR3 loop spans 15 amino acids. CDR3 residues: CAISEGGVSYNEQFF. CDR3 in DNA: TGTGCCATCAGTGAAGGGGGAGTGTCCTACAATGAGCAGTTCTTC.

V and J are TRBV9 and TRBJ2-7; 9 positions match TRBD1. This CDR3 comprises 15 residues. V was clipped by 4 bases and J by 4 bases; unmatched bases: 9. CDR1 and CDR2 (germline): SGDLS, YYNGEE. The CDR3 loop reads CASSSGTGLLYEQYF. The CDR3 coding sequence is TGTGCCAGCAGCTCCGGGACAGGGTTACTTTACGAGCAGTACTTC.

This chain uses TRBV19 with TRBJ1-5, with TRBD1 identical over 7 bases. CDR3 length equals 14 residues. Losses at the gene ends were 10 bases for V and 0 bases for J; bases not matched to a gene: 6. Germline V gene sequence: CDR1 LNHDA, CDR2 SQIVND (reference sequence). CDR3 amino acids: CATEDRYSNQPQHF. The CDR3 region has the DNA TGTGCCACCGAGGACAGGTATAGCAATCAGCCCCAGCATTTT. The whole variable domain, filled in from reference TRBV19 and TRBJ1-5, reads DGGITQSPKYLFRKEGQNVTLSCEQNLNHDAMYWYRQDPGQGLRLIYYSQIVNDFQKGDIAEGYSVSREKKESFPLTVTSAQKNPTAFYLCATEDRYSNQPQHFGDGTRLSIL.

This sequence joins TRBV23-1 and TRBJ2-1, with 7 nucleotides matching TRBD2. TRBV23-1 is an open reading frame, and its role is uncertain. The ends lost 4 bases at V and 4 bases at J; junction bases unmatched: 1. This CDR3 is 13 amino acids long. As DNA, the CDR3 is TGCGCCAGCAGTCTGGGAGGGTACAATGAGCAGTTCTTC. Translation gives CASSLGGYNEQFF.

CDR3 DNA sequence: TGTGCCTGTCGGTCCCACCACACTAATGAAAAACTGTTTTTT. This gives the protein CACRSHHTNEKLFF. The chain carries TRBV30 and TRBJ1-4; D is unresolved. The CDR3 runs 14 residues. Germline loops: CDR1 GTSNPN, CDR2 SVGIG (reference sequence). Trimming removed 6 bases from V and 2 bases from J, with 13 bases in between. The full variable domain, with the rest looked up from reference TRBV30 and TRBJ1-4, is SQTIHQWPATLVQPVGSPLSLECTVEGTSNPNLYWYRQAAGRGLQLLFYSVGIGQISSEVPQNLSASRPQDRQFILSSKKLLLSDSGFYLCACRSHHTNEKLFFGSGTQLSVL.

There are a few counts of this clone. The gene calls are TRBV6-6 and TRBJ1-5; D perhaps matches TRBD1 (5 bases). In germline, CDR1 is MNHNY, CDR2 SVGAGI (reference sequence). The V end lost 0 bases, the J end lost 1 base, and 7 bases lay between the germline ends. The CDR3 length is 15 residues. The CDR3 DNA reads TGTGCCAGCAGTTACTCGAGGGACAGCAATCAGCCCCAGCATTTT. This codes for CASSYSRDSNQPQHF.

The rearrangement uses TRBV14 and TRBJ2-7, with 10 bases that match TRBD1. The ends lost 1 base at V and 5 bases at J; junction bases unmatched: 11. The CDR3 length is 17 residues. Germline CDR1 SGHDN, CDR2 FVKESK. The CDR3 sequence is CASSQGRTGGRLHEQYF. The CDR3 DNA is TGTGCCAGCAGCCAAGGCCGGACAGGGGGTCGTTTGCACGAGCAGTACTTC.

This chain uses TRBV5-8 with TRBJ2-1; D unclear. The CDR3 loop spans 18 amino acids. Germline V CDR1 and CDR2: SGHTS, YDEGEE. The germline V and J ends were trimmed by 0 bases and 2 bases, with 18 bases remaining between them. The CDR3 coding sequence is TGTGCCAGCAGCTTGGTGGCCATAGAGTCTCGGCCCTACAATGAGCAGTTCTTC. Its protein product is CASSLVAIESRPYNEQFF.

This chain uses TRBV4-1 with TRBJ2-5, with TRBD2 matching 11 bases. The DNA end is a closer match to TRBJ2-7, so the J assignment may be wrong. Per the germline V gene, CDR1 is MGHRA and CDR2 is YSYEKL. The CDR3 totals 18 residues. This CDR3 is CASSQKVAGGPSSYEQYF. As DNA, the CDR3 is TGCGCCAGCAGCCAAAAGGTAGCGGGAGGGCCGAGCTCCTACGAGCAGTACTTC.

V and J are TRBV5-1 and TRBJ1-1, with D possibly TRBD1 on 6 matching bases. The CDR3 loop spans 14 amino acids. Germline V gene data show CDR1 as SGHRS and CDR2 as YFSETQ. V lost 4 bases and J lost 1, with 11 bases in between. This chain's CDR3 is CASSKDSPNTEAFF. CDR3 nucleotides: TGCGCCAGCAGCAAGGACAGCCCGAACACTGAAGCTTTCTTT.

The rearrangement uses TRBV10-3 and TRBJ2-7, with TRBD2 matching 13 bases. Trimming removed 6 bases from V and 10 bases from J; junction bases left unmatched: 9. In germline, CDR1 is ENHRY, CDR2 SYGVKD. The CDR3 covers 14 residues. In DNA, the CDR3 is TGTGCCATCAGGGCCGGGACTAGCGGGGATTCCCAGTACTTC. This encodes CAIRAGTSGDSQYF.

The V and J genes are TRBV2 and TRBJ2-7, with 9 bases identical to TRBD1. Germline V gives CDR1 SNHLY, CDR2 FYNNEI. This CDR3 is built from 13 residues. V lost 8 bases and J lost 6; bases outside the gene matches: 8. The CDR3 reads CASELTGGSEQYF. As DNA, the CDR3 is TGTGCCAGCGAACTCACAGGGGGCAGCGAGCAGTACTTC.

This clone was picked up one time. V is TRBV29-1 and J is TRBJ2-1; D is perhaps TRBD1 (6 bases). Deletions cut 4 bases from V and 2 bases from J, with 9 bases between. The CDR3 is 13 amino acids. CDR1 is SQVTM, CDR2 ANQGSEA, per germline. The CDR3 DNA follows: TGCAGCGTTGGAGGGGGAACCTACAATGAGCAGTTCTTC. Its protein product is CSVGGGTYNEQFF.

Regarding this clone: The junction does not match germline at one end; this may be a read error. This chain connects TRBV7-7 to TRBJ2-2; 10 positions agree with TRBD2. From germline, CDR1 is SSHAT and CDR2 FNYEAQ (reference sequence). There are 15 residues in the CDR3. The CDR3 loop is CASSLAGGNTGELFF. In DNA form, the CDR3 reads TGTGCTAGCAGCTTAGCGGGAGGAAATACCGGGGAGCTGTTTTTT.

This clone came up once. This chain connects TRBV10-1 to TRBJ2-7, with TRBD2 identical over 14 bases. After removal of 0 bases from V and 4 bases from J, the junction contained 5 bases not matched to a gene. CDR1 is WNHNN and CDR2 is SYGVQD in the germline V gene (reference sequence). The CDR3 runs 17 residues. The CDR3 sequence is CASSESKGTSGSYEQYF. The CDR3 DNA follows: TGCGCCAGCAGTGAGTCTAAGGGGACTAGCGGGAGTTACGAGCAGTACTTC.

The chain joins TRBV13 to TRBJ1-2, with D perhaps matching TRBD1 (5 bases). V lost 5 bases, J lost 3 bases, and 10 bases lay in between. This CDR3 has 13 residues. In germline, CDR1 is PRHDT, CDR2 FYEKMQ (reference sequence). The CDR3 sequence: CASSPGTDYGYTF. The CDR3 bases are TGTGCCAGCAGCCCCGGGACGGACTATGGCTACACCTTC.

Note on this clone: The sample carries other DNA sequences with the same CDR3. V and J are TRBV7-2 and TRBJ2-3; D remains unclear. V was cut by 3 bases and J by 6 bases, with 7 bases left in between. CDR1 SGHTA and CDR2 FQGNSA come from the germline V gene. This CDR3 has 12 residues. The CDR3 DNA is TGTGCCAGCAGCTTGAAGGCTGATACGCAGTATTTT. This codes for CASSLKADTQYF.

This chain joins TRBV5-1 and TRBJ2-1; 13 bases agree with TRBD2. Trimming took 4 bases from V and 7 from J; bases not matched to a gene: 5. Germline loops: CDR1 SGHRS, CDR2 YFSETQ. This CDR3 region has 15 residues. The CDR3 DNA reads TGCGCCAGCAGCCATGGACTAGCGGGAGATAATGAGCAGTTCTTC. It is translated as CASSHGLAGDNEQFF. Variable domain in full (rest from reference TRBV5-1 and TRBJ2-1): KAGVTQTPRYLIKTRGQQVTLSCSPISGHRSVSWYQQTPGQGLQFLFEYFSETQRNKGNFPGRFSGRQFSNSRSEMNVSTLELGDSALYLCASSHGLAGDNEQFFGPGTRLTVL.

The chain has TRBV7-3 and TRBJ2-2, with TRBD2 identical over 11 bases. The CDR3 contains 16 residues. J gave up 6 bases and V 5 bases, and 8 bases lay outside the gene matches. CDR1 SGHTA and CDR2 FQGTGA come from the germline V gene. Here the CDR3 reads CASSPVAGGFAGELFF. CDR3 in DNA: TGTGCCAGCAGCCCCGTAGCGGGAGGGTTCGCCGGGGAGCTGTTTTTT.

The chain uses TRBV25-1 and TRBJ2-3, with 7 bases identical to TRBD1. The CDR3 spans 13 residues. Germline CDR1 reads MGHDK; CDR2 reads SYGVNS. V gave up 6 bases and J gave up 1 base; unmatched junction bases: 1. The CDR3: CASRTGGTDTQYF. CDR3 coding DNA: TGTGCCAGCAGAACAGGGGGCACAGATACGCAGTATTTT.

The rearrangement links TRBV5-1 to TRBJ2-3; 13 bases fit TRBD2. The CDR3 totals 18 residues. Germline V lookup: CDR1 SGHRS, CDR2 YFSETQ. V was pared by 1 base and J by 1 base, with 6 bases of the junction left unmatched. This chain's CDR3 is CASSLFGTSGIGTDTQYF. The CDR3 bases are TGCGCCAGCAGCTTGTTTGGGACTAGCGGGATTGGCACAGATACGCAGTATTTT.

The rearrangement links TRBV25-1 to TRBJ2-2, with 8 bases identical to TRBD1. Germline trimming cut 3 bases from V and 2 bases from J; bases unmatched to any gene: 2. This CDR3 is 15 amino acids long. The V gene's germline CDR1 is MGHDK and CDR2 SYGVNS. The CDR3 DNA sequence: TGTGCCAGCAGTGAGACAGGGGTAAACACCGGGGAGCTGTTTTTT. This gives the protein CASSETGVNTGELFF.

The rearrangement links TRBV11-1 to TRBJ2-7, with 11 positions matching TRBD1. The CDR3 consists of 14 residues. Trimming at V came to 6 bases and at J to 5 bases, leaving 6 bases not matched to a gene. Per germline, CDR1 SGHAT and CDR2 FQDESV (reference sequence). As DNA, the CDR3 is TGTGCCAGCAGTTATCGGACAGGGGGCGACGAGCAGTACTTC. It encodes CASSYRTGGDEQYF.

This rearrangement joins TRBV27 to TRBJ2-7; the D gene is possibly TRBD1 (6 bases). The germline CDR1 and CDR2 sequences are MNHEY and SMNVEV (reference sequence). The CDR3 totals 12 residues. Between the trimmed V and J ends, which lost 5 bases and 4 bases, there was a span of 9 bases. Here the CDR3 reads CASSSRGYEQYF. CDR3 coding DNA: TGTGCCAGCAGTAGCAGGGGTTACGAGCAGTACTTC.

The chain couples TRBV7-3 to TRBJ1-1; 7 bases agree with TRBD1. The germline V gene encodes CDR1 SGHTA and CDR2 FQGTGA. V lost 6 bases to trimming and J lost 3 bases; unmatched junction nucleotides: 4. The CDR3 length is 13 residues. CDR3 DNA sequence: TGTGCCAGCAGACGAGACAGGGACACTGAAGCTTTCTTT. It yields the protein CASRRDRDTEAFF. The full variable domain, in which reference TRBV7-3 and TRBJ1-1 provide the parts outside the CDR3, is GAGVSQTPSNKVTEKGKYVELRCDPISGHTALYWYRQSLGQGPEFLIYFQGTGAADDSGLPNDRFFAVRPEGSVSTLKIQRTERGDSAVYLCASRRDRDTEAFFGQGTRLTVV.